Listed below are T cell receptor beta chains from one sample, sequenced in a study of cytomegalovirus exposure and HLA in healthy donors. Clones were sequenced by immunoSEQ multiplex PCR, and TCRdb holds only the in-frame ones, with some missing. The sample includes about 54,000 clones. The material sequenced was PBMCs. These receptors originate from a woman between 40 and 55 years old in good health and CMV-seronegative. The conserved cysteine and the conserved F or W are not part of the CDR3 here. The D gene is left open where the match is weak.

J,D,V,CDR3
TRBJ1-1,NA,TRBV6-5,ASSYGRGPNTEAF
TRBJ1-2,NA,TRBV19,ASSRLPGGAFGYT
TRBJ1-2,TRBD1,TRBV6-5,ASRGDRGGYGYT
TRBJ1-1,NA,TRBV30,AWSVKSGAMNTEAF
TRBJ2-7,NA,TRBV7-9,ASSLALTGTFTYEQY
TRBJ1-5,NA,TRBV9,ASSAGVSNQPQH
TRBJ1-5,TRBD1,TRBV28,ASRQTGGAPNQPQH
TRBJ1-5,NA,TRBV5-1,ASSLASVGRAQPQH
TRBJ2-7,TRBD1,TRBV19,ASSITAHRGRTYEQY
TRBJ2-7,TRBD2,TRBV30,AWSVAGGAYEQY
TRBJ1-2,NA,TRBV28,ASSSTVVGGREGYGYT
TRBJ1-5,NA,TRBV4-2,ASSPRLGNQPQH
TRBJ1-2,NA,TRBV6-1,ASSQGVEVYGYT
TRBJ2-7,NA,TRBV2,ASSAMGGRYEQY
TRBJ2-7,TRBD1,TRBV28,ASRLLDRPQY
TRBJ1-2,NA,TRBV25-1,ASSETRYDYGYT
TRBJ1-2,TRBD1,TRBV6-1,ASSDSGQGYYGYT
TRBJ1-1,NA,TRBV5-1,ASSLDPDYNTEAF
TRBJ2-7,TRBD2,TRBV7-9,ASSHGTSGTYEQY
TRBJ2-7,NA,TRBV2,ASSEATSGGEQY
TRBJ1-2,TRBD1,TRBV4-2,ASSRVGQGAIRENGYT
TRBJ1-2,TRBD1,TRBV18,ASSPEQGNYGYT
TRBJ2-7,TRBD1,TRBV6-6,ASSFGQGREQY
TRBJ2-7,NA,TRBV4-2,ASSQATDFSYEQY
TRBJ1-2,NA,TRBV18,ASSPLKRTEPYGYT
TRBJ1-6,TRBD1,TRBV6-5,ASSYLGQGKSPLH
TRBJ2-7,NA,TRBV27,ASSLRADSFRSEQY
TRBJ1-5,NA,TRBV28,ASSSRGQPQH
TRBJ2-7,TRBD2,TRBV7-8,ASSFRLAGSYEQY
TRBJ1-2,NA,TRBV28,ASSRYPYGYT
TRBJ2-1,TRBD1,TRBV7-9,ASSLDPGQWANEQF
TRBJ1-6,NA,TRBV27,ASSLFGQPGSPLH
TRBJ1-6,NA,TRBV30,AWSSPGGVTPLH
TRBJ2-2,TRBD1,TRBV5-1,ASSVVWDRETGELF
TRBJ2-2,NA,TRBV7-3,ASSLNFGGIAGELF
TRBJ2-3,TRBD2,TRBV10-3,AISPAGVGDTQY
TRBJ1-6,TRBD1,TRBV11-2,ASSLGDSRNSPLH
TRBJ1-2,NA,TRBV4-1,ASSQEGEGRRDGYT
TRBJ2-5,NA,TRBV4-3,ASSQEGGGENQY
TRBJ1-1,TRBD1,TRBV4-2,ASSQEGWGQGMEAF
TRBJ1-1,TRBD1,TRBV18,ASSLRDRVSTEAF
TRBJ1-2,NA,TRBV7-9,ASSLVGKGGYT
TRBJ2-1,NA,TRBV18,ASSYQGGNEQF
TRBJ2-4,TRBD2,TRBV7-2,ASSSGLATQNIQY
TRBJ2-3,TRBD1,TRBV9,ASSPGGGTGKQY
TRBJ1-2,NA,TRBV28,ASPREATNYGYT
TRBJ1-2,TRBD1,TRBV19,ASSVQGAGNYGYT
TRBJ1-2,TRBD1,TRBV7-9,ASSFKRGPDYGYT
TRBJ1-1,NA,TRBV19,ASNGGTEAF
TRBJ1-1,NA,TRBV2,ASSEGEPF
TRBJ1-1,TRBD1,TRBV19,ASSSRTGADTEAF
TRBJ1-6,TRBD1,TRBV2,ASSDRTGGDSPLH
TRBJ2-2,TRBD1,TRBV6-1,ASNIDRVETGELF
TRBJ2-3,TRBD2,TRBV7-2,ASSIRAGGPTDTQY
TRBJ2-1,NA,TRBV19,ASSISAGGTNEQF
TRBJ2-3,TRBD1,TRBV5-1,ASSFKGADTQY
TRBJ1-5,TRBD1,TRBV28,ASSSPGGHQPQH
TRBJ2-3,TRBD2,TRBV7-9,ASSLGTSGVHTDTQY
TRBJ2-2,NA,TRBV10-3,AISANVDSTNTGELF
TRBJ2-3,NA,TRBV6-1,ASSTGSRDTQY